These T cell receptor beta chains were read from a single sample in a study of molecular identifiers for immune sequencing clone quantification. Each CDR3 protein is one row after TCRdb ran MiXCR on the PCR reads. The sample has nearly 650,000 distinct CDR3 sequences, 25% seen once. The sample was naive CD8+ T cells from blood, with Jurkat cell RNA spiked in. These receptors originate from a human donor in good health. Some libraries in this study had Jurkat cell RNA spiked in. The CDR3 runs from the conserved cysteine through the conserved F or W. A D gene is named only where the DNA matches it firmly. Size values are once, few and many counts, or a class for expanded clones, and some rows have none.

>many|TRBD2|TRBJ2-5|TRBV12-3/TRBV12-4
TGTGCCAGCAGTTCGGGACTAGCGGGGGTTGGAAGAGAGACCCAGTACTTC
CASSSGLAGVGRETQYF
>few|.|TRBJ1-1|TRBV27
TGTGCCAGCGGACACTTGACAGCTGTGAACACTGAAGCTTTCTTT
CASGHLTAVNTEAFF
>.|.|TRBJ2-2|TRBV7-3
TGTGCCAGCAGCTTACTACAGGGAGGCGCCGGGGAGCTGTTTTTT
CASSLLQGGAGELFF
>.|.|TRBJ2-7|TRBV4-3
TGCGCCAGCAGCCAAGATCTTGGACAGCTACCCTACGGGCAGTACTTC
CASSQDLGQLPYGQYF
>.|.|TRBJ1-1|TRBV18
TGTACCAGCTCACCACCGGGGAACACTGAAGCTTTCTTT
CTSSPPGNTEAFF
>.|.|TRBJ2-5|TRBV11-2
TGTGCCAGCAGCTTAGTGGACAGTGTCTTACAAGAGACCCAGTACTTC
CASSLVDSVLQETQYF
>few|.|TRBJ2-3|TRBV12-3/TRBV12-4
TGTGCCAGCTGCGGGGCCCGCGATACGCAGTATTTT
CASCGARDTQYF
>.|.|TRBJ2-1|TRBV4-1
TGCGCCAGCAGCCAGTACTCCGGGACAAAGAACAATGAGCAGTTCTTC
CASSQYSGTKNNEQFF
>few|.|TRBJ2-1|TRBV19
TGTGCCAGTAGTATGACCTGGGCAGGTGTGAATGAGCAGTTCTTC
CASSMTWAGVNEQFF
>many|.|TRBJ1-5|TRBV6-5
TGTGCCAGCAGTTACTCGGGGGTGACGCAGCCCCAGCATTTT
CASSYSGVTQPQHF
>few|TRBD1|TRBJ1-5|TRBV5-6
TGTGCCAGCAGCCCAGGGGGCAACGGCAATCAGCCCCAGCATTTT
CASSPGGNGNQPQHF
>many|.|TRBJ2-1|TRBV11-2
TGTGCCAGCAGCTTAGAGGGTAGGAGCTCCTACAATGAGCAGTTCTTC
CASSLEGRSSYNEQFF
>many|TRBD1|TRBJ2-7|TRBV7-9
TGTGCCAGCAGCTTTGGCACAGGGGTATCCTACGAGCAGTACTTC
CASSFGTGVSYEQYF
>few|TRBD1|TRBJ1-5|TRBV20-1
TGCAGTGCTCACCTCCCAGGGACAGGGGTTGATCAGCCCCAGCATTTT
CSAHLPGTGVDQPQHF
>many|.|TRBJ2-2|TRBV6-6
TGTGCCAGCAGTTACACGACACAAGGGTCCGGGGAGCTGTTTTTT
CASSYTTQGSGELFF
>.|.|TRBJ2-7|TRBV2
TGTGCCAGCGGGGAAGGGGGGAGGTCCGAGCAGTACTTC
CASGEGGRSEQYF
>.|.|TRBJ2-1|TRBV4-3
TGCGCCAGCAGCCAATTTCGCCTCACCCGACTAGACCCTTACGATGAGCAGTTCTTC
CASSQFRLTRLDPYDEQFF
>many|TRBD1|TRBJ1-4|TRBV20-1
TGCAGTGCTAGCGGGACAGGGGATGAAAAACTGTTTTTT
CSASGTGDEKLFF
>many|.|TRBJ1-1|TRBV12-3/TRBV12-4
TGTGCCAGCACCTTGGGGGTTATCGCTGAAGCTTTCTTT
CASTLGVIAEAFF
>.|.|TRBJ2-7|TRBV9
TGTGCCAGCAGCGACGACCCACGGCGGGGCCACCCCTACGAGCAGTACTTC
CASSDDPRRGHPYEQYF
>many|.|TRBJ2-3|TRBV12-3/TRBV12-4
TGTGCCTCAAGAGTGGGGGAAGGCACAGATACGCAGTATTTT
CASRVGEGTDTQYF
>.|.|TRBJ1-3|TRBV9
TGTGCCAGCAGCGTAGGAGGGGGAACTGGAAACACCATATATTTT
CASSVGGGTGNTIYF